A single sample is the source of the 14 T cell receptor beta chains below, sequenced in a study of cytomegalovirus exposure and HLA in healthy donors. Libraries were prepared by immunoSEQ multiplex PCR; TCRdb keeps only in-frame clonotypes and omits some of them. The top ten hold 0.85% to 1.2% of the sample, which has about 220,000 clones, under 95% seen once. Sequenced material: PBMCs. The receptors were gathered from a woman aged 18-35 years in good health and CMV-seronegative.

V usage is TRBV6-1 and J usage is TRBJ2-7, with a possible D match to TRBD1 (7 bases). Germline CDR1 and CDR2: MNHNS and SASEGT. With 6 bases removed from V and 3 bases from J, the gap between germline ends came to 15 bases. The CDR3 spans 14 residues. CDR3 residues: CASSHRGGIYEQYF. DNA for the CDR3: TGTGCCAGCAGCCACAGGGGCGGGATCTACGAGCAGTACTTC.

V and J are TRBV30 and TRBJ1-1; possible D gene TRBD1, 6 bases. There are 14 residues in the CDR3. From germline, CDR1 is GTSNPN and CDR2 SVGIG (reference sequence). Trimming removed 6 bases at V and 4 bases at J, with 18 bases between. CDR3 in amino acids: CACRRQAWSTEAFF. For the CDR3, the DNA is TGTGCCTGCCGCCGACAGGCTTGGTCCACTGAAGCTTTCTTT. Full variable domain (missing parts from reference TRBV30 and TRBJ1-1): SQTIHQWPATLVQPVGSPLSLECTVEGTSNPNLYWYRQAAGRGLQLLFYSVGIGQISSEVPQNLSASRPQDRQFILSSKKLLLSDSGFYLCACRRQAWSTEAFFGQGTRLTVV.

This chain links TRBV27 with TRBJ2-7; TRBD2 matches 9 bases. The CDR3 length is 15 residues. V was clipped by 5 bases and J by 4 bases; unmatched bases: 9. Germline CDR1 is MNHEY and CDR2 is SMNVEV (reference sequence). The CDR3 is CASSAGTSGPYEQYF. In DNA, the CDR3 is TGTGCCAGCAGTGCGGGTACTAGCGGGCCGTACGAGCAGTACTTC.

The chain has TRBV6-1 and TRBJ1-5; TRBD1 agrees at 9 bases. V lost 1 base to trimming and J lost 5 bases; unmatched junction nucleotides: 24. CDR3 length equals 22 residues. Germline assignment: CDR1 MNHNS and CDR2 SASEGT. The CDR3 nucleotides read TGTGCCAGCAGTGAAGGAGTGCGGCGGTCCTCTAGGACAGGGGCAGTGTATCAGCCCCAGCATTTT. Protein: CASSEGVRRSSRTGAVYQPQHF.

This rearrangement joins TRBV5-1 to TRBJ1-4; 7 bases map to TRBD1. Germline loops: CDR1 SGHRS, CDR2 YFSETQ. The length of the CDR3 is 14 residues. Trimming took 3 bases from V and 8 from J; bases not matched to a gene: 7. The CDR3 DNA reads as TGCGCCAGCAGCTCACAGGGGCTGGGGGAAAAACTGTTTTTT. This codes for CASSSQGLGEKLFF. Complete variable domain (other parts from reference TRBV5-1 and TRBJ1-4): KAGVTQTPRYLIKTRGQQVTLSCSPISGHRSVSWYQQTPGQGLQFLFEYFSETQRNKGNFPGRFSGRQFSNSRSEMNVSTLELGDSALYLCASSSQGLGEKLFFGSGTQLSVL.

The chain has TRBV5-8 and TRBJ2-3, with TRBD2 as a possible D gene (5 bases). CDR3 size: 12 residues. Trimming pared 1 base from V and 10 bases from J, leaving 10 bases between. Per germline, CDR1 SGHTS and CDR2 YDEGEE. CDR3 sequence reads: CASSLRGISQYF. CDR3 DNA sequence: TGTGCCAGCAGCTTGCGGGGTATCTCGCAGTATTTT.

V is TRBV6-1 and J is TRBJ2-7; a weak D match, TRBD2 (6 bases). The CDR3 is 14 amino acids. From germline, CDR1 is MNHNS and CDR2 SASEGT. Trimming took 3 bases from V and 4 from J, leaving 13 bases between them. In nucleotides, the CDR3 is TGTGCCAGCAGTGAGTGGCGGGAACGGTACGAGCAGTACTTC. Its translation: CASSEWRERYEQYF.

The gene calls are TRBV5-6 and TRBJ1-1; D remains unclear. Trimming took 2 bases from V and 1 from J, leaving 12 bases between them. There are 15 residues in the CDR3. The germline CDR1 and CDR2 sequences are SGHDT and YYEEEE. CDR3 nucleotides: TGTGCCAGCAGCTTCGGAGGGCATACGAACACTGAAGCTTTCTTT. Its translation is CASSFGGHTNTEAFF.

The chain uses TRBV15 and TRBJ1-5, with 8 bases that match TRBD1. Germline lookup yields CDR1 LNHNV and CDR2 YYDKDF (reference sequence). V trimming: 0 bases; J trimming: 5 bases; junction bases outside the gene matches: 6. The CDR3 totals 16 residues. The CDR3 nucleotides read TGTGCCACCAGCAGAGAGGGGACAGGAGGTTATCAGCCCCAGCATTTT. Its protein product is CATSREGTGGYQPQHF.

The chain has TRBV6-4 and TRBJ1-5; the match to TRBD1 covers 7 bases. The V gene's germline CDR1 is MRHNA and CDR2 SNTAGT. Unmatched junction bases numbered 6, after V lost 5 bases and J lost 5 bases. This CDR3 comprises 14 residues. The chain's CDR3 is CASSTTGADQPQHF. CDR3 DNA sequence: TGTGCCAGCAGTACTACAGGGGCGGATCAGCCCCAGCATTTT.

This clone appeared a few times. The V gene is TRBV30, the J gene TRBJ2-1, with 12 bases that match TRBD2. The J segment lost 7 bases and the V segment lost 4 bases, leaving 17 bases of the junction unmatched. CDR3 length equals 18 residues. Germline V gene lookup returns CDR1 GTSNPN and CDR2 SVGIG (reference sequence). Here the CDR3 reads CAWNLRASGRVGRNEQFF. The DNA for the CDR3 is TGTGCCTGGAACTTAAGGGCTAGCGGGAGGGTGGGGAGAAATGAGCAGTTCTTC.

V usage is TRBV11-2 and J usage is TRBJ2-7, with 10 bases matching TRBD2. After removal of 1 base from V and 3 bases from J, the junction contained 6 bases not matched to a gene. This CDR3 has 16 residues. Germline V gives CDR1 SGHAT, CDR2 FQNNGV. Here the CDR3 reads CASSLALAGVVYEQYF. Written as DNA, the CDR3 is TGTGCCAGCAGCTTAGCTCTAGCGGGAGTGGTCTACGAGCAGTACTTC.

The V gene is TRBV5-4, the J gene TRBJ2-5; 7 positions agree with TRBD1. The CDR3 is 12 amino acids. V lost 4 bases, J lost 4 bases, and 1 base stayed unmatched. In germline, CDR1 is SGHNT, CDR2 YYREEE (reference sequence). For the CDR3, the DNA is TGTGCCAGCAGCAACAGGGGAGAGACCCAGTACTTC. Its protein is CASSNRGETQYF. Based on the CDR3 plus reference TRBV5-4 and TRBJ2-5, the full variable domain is ETGVTQSPTHLIKTRGQQVTLRCSSQSGHNTVSWYQQALGQGPQFIFQYYREEENGRGNFPPRFSGLQFPNYSSELNVNALELDDSALYLCASSNRGETQYFGPGTRLLVL.

The CDR3 DNA is TGCGCCAGCAGCGGGGGACAAGCCTACGAGCAGTACTTC. This translates into CASSGGQAYEQYF. The chain uses TRBV5-1 and TRBJ2-7, with D perhaps matching TRBD1 (6 bases). Per germline, CDR1 SGHRS and CDR2 YFSETQ. V was shortened by 4 bases and J by 2 bases, with 10 bases between the two germline ends. This CDR3 has 13 residues.